This entry lists 9 T cell receptor beta chains sequenced from one sample in a study of shared clonotypes between healthy human individuals. Using immunoSEQ multiplex PCR, the repertoire was profiled, and TCRdb retains in-frame clones only, with some absent. The table has about 2.4 million clones, approximately 93% seen once. Sequencing was performed on naive CD4+ T cells from PBMCs. The subset denotes: CD45RA+ positively selected. The receptors come from a man aged 18 to 29 in good health. Some clones in this sample may be carry-over from other donors' samples.

This chain joins TRBV5-1 and TRBJ2-3; 11 bases are a match to TRBD2. With V trimmed by 0 bases and J by 4 bases, 10 bases remained unmatched. Germline V gene lookup returns CDR1 SGHRS and CDR2 YFSETQ. The length of the CDR3 is 18 residues. CDR3 nucleotide sequence: TGCGCCAGCAGCTTGGGACGAACTAGCGGGGGTGGGTCAGATACGCAGTATTTT. It translates to CASSLGRTSGGGSDTQYF.

The rearrangement uses TRBV7-3 and TRBJ2-2; 7 bases line up with TRBD1. This CDR3 is built from 17 residues. The germline CDR1 and CDR2 sequences are SGHTA and FQGTGA. V lost 5 bases and J lost 1; bases outside the gene matches: 10. CDR3 residues: CASSIIMGQLNTGELFF. CDR3 bases: TGTGCCAGCAGCATAATAATGGGACAGTTGAACACCGGGGAGCTGTTTTTT.

The chain has TRBV10-3 and TRBJ2-3; 12 bases are shared with TRBD2. The ends lost 3 bases at V and 4 bases at J; junction bases unmatched: 5. Germline V gene lookup returns CDR1 ENHRY and CDR2 SYGVKD. The CDR3 has 16 amino acids. Written as DNA, the CDR3 is TGTGCCATCAGTGACGGCCTAGCGGGAGGGCCAGATACGCAGTATTTT. Amino acid sequence: CAISDGLAGGPDTQYF.

The chain recombines TRBV14 with TRBJ2-3, with D unclear. The germline V and J ends were trimmed by 1 base and 7 bases, with 3 bases remaining between them. The CDR3 has 11 amino acids. Germline V gives CDR1 SGHDN, CDR2 FVKESK. The CDR3 sequence is CASSQGYTQYF. The CDR3 nucleotides read TGTGCCAGCAGCCAAGGATATACGCAGTATTTT.

This chain links TRBV29-1 with TRBJ2-1; D may match TRBD1 or TRBD2 (5 bases each). The V end lost 3 bases, the J end lost 0 bases, and 12 bases lay between the germline ends. Germline CDR1 is SQVTM and CDR2 is ANQGSEA. This CDR3 is 15 amino acids long. CDR3 loop: CSVEGIGGSYNEQFF. CDR3 nucleotides: TGCAGCGTTGAGGGGATTGGGGGCTCCTACAATGAGCAGTTCTTC.

The chain links TRBV29-1 to TRBJ2-5, with TRBD2 matching 10 bases. The trim removed 3 bases at V and 5 bases at J, leaving 12 bases unmatched. The CDR3 runs to 16 residues. Germline values: CDR1 SQVTM, CDR2 ANQGSEA. The chain's CDR3 is CSVDGSSGSLRETQYF. The CDR3 DNA follows: TGCAGCGTTGATGGTTCTAGCGGGAGTTTGAGGGAGACCCAGTACTTC.

This sequence joins TRBV4-1 and TRBJ1-2; 12 nucleotides align to TRBD1. Germline-derived CDR1 and CDR2 are MGHRA and YSYEKL. V lost 1 base to trimming and J lost 8 bases; unmatched junction nucleotides: 14. The CDR3 contains 18 residues. The CDR3 region has the DNA TGCGCCAGCAGCCAAGCCCAAGGCACGGGACAGGGGGCTTGGGGCTACACCTTC. This encodes CASSQAQGTGQGAWGYTF.

Note on this clone: Within the sample, other DNA sequences also encode this same CDR3. The chain recombines TRBV11-3 with TRBJ2-7, with TRBD2 matching over 8 bases. This CDR3 is built from 15 residues. Looked up from germline, CDR1 is SGHNT and CDR2 is YENEEA. The ends lost 5 bases at V and 4 bases at J; junction bases unmatched: 10. The CDR3 coding sequence is TGTGCCAGCAGCCCCGGGGGTAGCGGGGCTTACGAGCAGTACTTC. This codes for CASSPGGSGAYEQYF.

The V and J genes are TRBV7-8 and TRBJ1-3; D possibly corresponds to TRBD1 (6 bases). V lost 4 bases to trimming and J lost 4 bases, with 20 bases between them. This CDR3 comprises 17 residues. Looked up from germline, CDR1 is SGHVS and CDR2 is FQNEAQ. CDR3 sequence (DNA): TGTGCCAGCAGCTCGACAGGTTTCCCTGGGAGAGGAAACACCATATATTTT. Translation gives CASSSTGFPGRGNTIYF.